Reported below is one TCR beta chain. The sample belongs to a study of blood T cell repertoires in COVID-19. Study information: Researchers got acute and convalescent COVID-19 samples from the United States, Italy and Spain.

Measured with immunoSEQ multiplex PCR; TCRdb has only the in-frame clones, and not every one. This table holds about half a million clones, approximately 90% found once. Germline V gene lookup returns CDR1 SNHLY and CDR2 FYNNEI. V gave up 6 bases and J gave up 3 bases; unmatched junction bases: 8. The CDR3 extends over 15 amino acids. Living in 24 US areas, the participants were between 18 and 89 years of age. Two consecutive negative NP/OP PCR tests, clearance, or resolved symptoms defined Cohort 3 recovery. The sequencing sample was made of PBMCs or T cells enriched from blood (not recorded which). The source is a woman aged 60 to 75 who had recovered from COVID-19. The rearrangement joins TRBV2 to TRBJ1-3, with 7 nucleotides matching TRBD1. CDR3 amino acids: CASSDYDRVGNTIYF. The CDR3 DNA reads TGTGCCAGCAGCGATTATGACAGGGTTGGAAACACCATATATTTT.